The 22 T cell receptor beta chains presented below share a single source sample, sequenced in a study of CD8+ T cells in alopecia areata. Sorting used CD4, CD8alpha, NKG2D, NKG2ACE and other markers on pooled cutaneous lymph node cells. As the sequencing template, cDNA was produced by extracting RNA and reverse transcribing it. The protocol was immunoSEQ multiplex PCR, while the TCRdb copy is restricted to in-frame clones and leaves out a portion. The sample yields 200,000 to 300,000 clones, without any singletons. The sample consisted of CD4+ T cells sorted from a lymph node. The source of these receptors is a C3H/HeJ mouse with alopecia areata. The strain is characterized by the MHC haplotype H2-k.

This clone was detected only a few times. The germline and genes are mouse ones. The sequence runs out 4 residues before the end of the CDR3; the remainder is reconstructed from the germline J gene. The chain uses TRBV1 and TRBJ2-7; tentatively, D is TRBD1 (5 bases). The CDR3 is 15 amino acids. Germline V gene lookup returns CDR1 NSQYPW and CDR2 LRSPGD (reference sequence). V dropped 0 bases and J dropped 3 bases, with 12 bases sitting between them. Incomplete CDR3 DNA: TGCACCTGCAGTGCAGATCAGAGGGGAAACTAT. Translating gives CTCSADQRGNY. The complete CDR3 sequence is CTCSADQRGNYEQYF.

For this clone: Gene names follow the mouse nomenclature. The observed sequence ends 4 residues before the CDR3 terminus, with the missing tail filled in from the germline J gene. The identical CDR3 is also encoded by other nucleotide sequences in the sample. The chain employs TRBV1 and TRBJ2-5, with TRBD1 matching 10 bases. The trim removed 3 bases at V and 2 bases at J, leaving 2 bases unmatched. Looked up from germline, CDR1 is NSQYPW and CDR2 is LRSPGD (reference sequence). The CDR3 runs to 15 residues. CDR3 DNA (partial): TGCACCTGCAGTGCCCGGGACAGGGGCCAAGAC. Its translation is CTCSARDRGQD. The whole CDR3 sequence reads CTCSARDRGQDTQYF.

With regard to this clone: Each gene name is a mouse one. The missing CDR3 end, 4 residues past where the read stops, is filled in from the germline J gene. The chain carries TRBV17 and TRBJ2-2, with 13 positions matching TRBD2. This CDR3 has 16 residues. Germline CDR1 is MNHDT and CDR2 is YYDKIL. V shed 3 bases, J shed 4 bases, and the junction held 2 bases outside the gene matches. CDR3 loop: CASSRDWGGRTGQLYF. CDR3 bases read: TGTGCTAGCAGTAGGGACTGGGGGGGCCGCACCGGG. The full variable domain, rest sourced from reference TRBV17 and TRBJ2-2, is DTTVKQNPRYKLARVGKPVNLICSQTMNHDTMYWYQKKPNQAPKLLLFYYDKILNREADTFEKFQSSRPNNSFCSLYIGSAGLEYSAMYLCASSRDWGGRTGQLYFGEGSKLTVL.

Concerning this clone: The gene symbols are mouse symbols. Read sequence stops 4 residues before the CDR3 end, and the germline J gene provides the missing end. V gene TRBV1 combines with J gene TRBJ2-3, with D hard to call. CDR1 is NSQYPW, CDR2 LRSPGD, per germline (reference sequence). V lost 1 base and J 0 bases, leaving 8 bases between the germline ends. The length of the CDR3 is 15 residues. CDR3: CTCSAVQNSAETLYF. The sequenced CDR3 bases are TGCACCTGCAGTGCAGTTCAGAATAGTGCAGAA.

This clone appeared a few times. Gene names follow the mouse nomenclature. The read halts 4 residues ahead of the CDR3 end, with the missing end drawn from the germline J gene. V usage is TRBV5 and J usage is TRBJ2-3, with 8 nucleotides matching TRBD1. V trimming: 6 bases; J trimming: 0 bases; junction bases outside the gene matches: 2. Germline CDR1 LGHNA, CDR2 YNLKQL (reference sequence). The CDR3 has 14 amino acids. The part of the CDR3 DNA that was read is TGTGCCAGCAGGCAGGGGGCTAGTGCAGAA. This sequence encodes CASRQGASAE. The entire CDR3 is CASRQGASAETLYF.

About this clone itself: The genes and germline here are from mouse. From the germline J gene comes the end of the CDR3, since the read stops 4 residues before it. The V gene is TRBV13-1, the J gene TRBJ2-2; a possible D gene is TRBD2 (5 bases). Trimming removed 0 bases at V and 0 bases at J, with 12 bases between. Germline CDR1 reads NSHNY; CDR2 reads SYGAGN. The CDR3 covers 17 residues. The CDR3 protein is CASSDASGIANTGQLYF. The covered CDR3 bases are TGTGCCAGCAGTGATGCATCTGGGATTGCAAACACCGGG.

Regarding this clone: Gene names are mouse gene names. With the read ending 4 residues before the CDR3 end, the germline J gene is used to fill in that end. The genes are TRBV19 and TRBJ2-2; tentative D call: TRBD1 (6 bases). This CDR3 has 15 amino acids. Per germline, CDR1 FNHDT and CDR2 SITEND (reference sequence). Trimming left V 4 bases short and J 2 bases short, with 12 bases between. The sequenced CDR3 bases are TGTGCCAGCAGTGTCAGGGGAGGGAACACCGGG. Amino acids: CASSVRGGNTG. Given in full, the CDR3 is CASSVRGGNTGQLYF.

This clone was seen more than once but under ten times. Any gene name here is a mouse gene name. CDR3 amino acids: CASSESRNSAETLYF. The CDR3 bases that were read are TGTGCCAGCAGTGAGTCCAGAAATAGTGCAGAA. This sequence joins TRBV13-3 and TRBJ2-3; D not resolved. The read finishes 4 residues shy of the CDR3 end, and the germline J gene is used to complete it. Germline V lookup: CDR1 NNHDY, CDR2 SYVADS. Trimming removed 2 bases at V and 0 bases at J, with 10 bases between. This CDR3 has 15 amino acids.

This clone turned up a few times. Genes and germline come from the mouse. The sequence runs out 4 residues before the end of the CDR3; the remainder is reconstructed from the germline J gene. V is TRBV13-2 and J is TRBJ2-2; 10 nucleotides align to TRBD2. Trimming took 2 bases from V and 0 from J; bases not matched to a gene: 1. CDR1 is NNHNN and CDR2 is SYGAGS in the germline V gene (reference sequence). The CDR3 is 16 amino acids. CDR3: CASGEDWGSNTGQLYF. The sequenced part of the CDR3 DNA is TGTGCCAGCGGTGAGGACTGGGGGTCAAACACCGGG.

Worth noting for this clone: The gene symbols are mouse symbols. The read stops 4 residues short of the end of the CDR3; the missing end is completed from the germline J gene. The V gene is TRBV19, the J gene TRBJ1-2, with unresolved D. V lost 1 base to trimming and J lost 2 bases, with 9 bases between them. The CDR3 has 14 amino acids. Germline CDR1 and CDR2: FNHDT and SITEND (reference sequence). CDR3 DNA (partial): TGTGCCAGCAGTATAACCCGAGGGAACTCC. Residues: CASSITRGNS. The entire CDR3 sequence reads CASSITRGNSDYTF.

This clone has more than one count but fewer than ten. The genes and germline here are from mouse. The DNA ends 4 residues before the CDR3 does, and the rest of the CDR3 is filled in from the germline J gene. The sample carries other DNA sequences with the same CDR3. This chain joins TRBV5 and TRBJ1-2; 7 bases map to TRBD1. Germline V gives CDR1 LGHNA, CDR2 YNLKQL (reference sequence). The CDR3 covers 15 residues. Germline trimming cut 2 bases from V and 1 base from J; bases unmatched to any gene: 4. The CDR3 bases that were read are TGTGCCAGCAGCCAAACAGGGGAAGGAAACTCC. Translating gives CASSQTGEGNS. The full CDR3 protein is CASSQTGEGNSDYTF.

In regard to this clone: Mouse gene names and germline throughout. The CDR3 is cut off 4 residues early in the read; its end comes from the germline J gene. The chain has TRBV13-3 and TRBJ2-1, with D unclear. CDR1 is NNHDY and CDR2 is SYVADS in the germline V gene. Between the trimmed V and J ends, which lost 6 bases and 2 bases, there was a span of 9 bases. This CDR3 region has 13 residues. The sequenced part of the CDR3 DNA is TGTGCCAGCAACCATGGGTACTATGCT. This gives the protein CASNHGYYA. The whole CDR3 sequence reads CASNHGYYAEQFF.

This clone was observed a few times. All gene names here are mouse names. The DNA ends 4 residues before the CDR3 does, and the rest of the CDR3 is filled in from the germline J gene. This chain uses TRBV19 with TRBJ2-1, with a tentative D call TRBD1 (5 bases). The CDR3 length is 14 residues. Germline CDR1 reads FNHDT; CDR2 reads SITEND (reference sequence). V was cut by 5 bases and J by 3 bases, with 12 bases left in between. The CDR3 protein is CASSPDRPYAEQFF. The CDR3 DNA, read in part, is TGTGCCAGCAGCCCCGACAGACCCTATGCT.

This clone has a handful of counts. Mouse names are used for the genes. The read terminates 4 residues before the CDR3 end, so the remaining end is supplied by the germline J gene. This chain joins TRBV13-3 and TRBJ2-5; D remains ambiguous. The germline V and J ends were trimmed by 5 bases and 0 bases, with 7 bases remaining between them. Germline lookup yields CDR1 NNHDY and CDR2 SYVADS. CDR3 length equals 13 residues. CDR3 protein: CASRTANQDTQYF. The DNA read from the CDR3 is TGTGCCAGCAGAACAGCTAACCAAGAC.

This clone has only a few counts. Gene names are the mouse ones. This CDR3 reads CASRIQGTSAETLYF. Partial CDR3 DNA: TGTGCCAGCAGAATACAGGGGACTAGTGCAGAA. The rearrangement links TRBV19 to TRBJ2-3; weak D call: TRBD1 (7 bases). Coverage ceases 4 residues before the CDR3 finishes, and the germline J gene fills in the end. This CDR3 spans 15 amino acids. Deletions cut 5 bases from V and 0 bases from J, with 13 bases between. Germline V gene lookup returns CDR1 FNHDT and CDR2 SITEND (reference sequence). The whole variable domain, filled in from reference TRBV19 and TRBJ2-3, reads GGIITQTPKFLIGQEGQKLTLKCQQNFNHDTMYWYRQDSGKGLRLIYYSITENDLQKGDLSEGYDASREKKSSFSLTVTSAQKNEMAVFLCASRIQGTSAETLYFGSGTRLTVL.

This clone has only a few counts. The germline and genes are mouse ones. The read gets to within 4 residues of the CDR3 end, and the germline J gene fills in the rest. This specimen includes other DNA sequences encoding the same CDR3. The chain has TRBV19 and TRBJ2-5; no reliable D call. Germline V gene data show CDR1 as FNHDT and CDR2 as SITEND (reference sequence). Between the trimmed V and J ends, which lost 3 bases and 0 bases, there was a span of 5 bases. CDR3 size: 13 residues. The CDR3 protein is CASSRGNQDTQYF. The sequenced part of the CDR3 DNA is TGTGCCAGCAGTAGAGGGAACCAAGAC.

Remarks on this clone: The gene names here belong to mouse. CDR3 DNA, as far as it was read: TGTGCCAGCAGTCCCAGGGGAGAGGATAGATTTTCGCCC. Its protein product is CASSPRGEDRFSP. The full CDR3 protein is CASSPRGEDRFSPLYF. The chain combines TRBV19 with TRBJ1-6, with TRBD1 as a possible D gene (6 bases). The read ends 3 residues shy of where the CDR3 ends; the end is completed using the germline J gene. TRBJ1-6 has ORF status, its function being uncertain. The CDR3 runs to 16 residues. Trimming stripped 4 bases from V and 9 bases from J, with 20 bases between. CDR1 FNHDT and CDR2 SITEND come from the germline V gene (reference sequence).

This clone was seen a handful of times. Here the gene names and germline are mouse. The sequenced part of the CDR3 DNA is TGTGCTAGCAGTAGACAAACAAACACCGGG. As protein: CASSRQTNTG. The whole CDR3 region reads CASSRQTNTGQLYF. This chain joins TRBV17 and TRBJ2-2; D is undetermined. Read coverage stops 4 residues before the CDR3 terminus; the germline J gene supplies the remainder. This CDR3 has 14 residues. Germline assignment: CDR1 MNHDT and CDR2 YYDKIL. V gave up 2 bases and J gave up 0 bases, with 4 bases separating them.

Note on this clone: Mouse gene names apply. The read falls 4 residues short of the CDR3 end, and the missing part is taken from the germline J gene. Within the sample, other DNA sequences also encode this same CDR3. The V and J genes are TRBV19 and TRBJ1-1; TRBD1 might be the D (6 bases). Trimming pared 4 bases from V and 3 bases from J, leaving 10 bases between. The length of the CDR3 is 13 residues. CDR1 is FNHDT and CDR2 is SITEND in the germline V gene (reference sequence). The CDR3 sequence is CASSPRGYTEVFF. Partial CDR3 DNA: TGTGCCAGCAGTCCCAGGGGATACACA.

This clone appeared a few times. Gene and germline names: mouse. The CDR3 is cut off 4 residues early in the read; its end comes from the germline J gene. Distinct nucleotide sequences in the sample also encode this CDR3. V gene TRBV5 combines with J gene TRBJ2-7; 8 nucleotides line up with TRBD1. This CDR3 is 14 amino acids long. Germline-derived CDR1 and CDR2 are LGHNA and YNLKQL (reference sequence). The junction had 3 bases not matched to a gene; V was cut back by 2 bases and J by 3 bases. CDR3 residues: CASSQRTGGYEQYF. The DNA read from the CDR3 is TGTGCCAGCAGCCAACGAACAGGGGGCTAT.

About this clone: Gene names and germline match the mouse. The CDR3 is cut off 4 residues early in the read; its end comes from the germline J gene. The rearrangement links TRBV5 to TRBJ2-5, with 7 bases fitting TRBD1. Germline lookup yields CDR1 LGHNA and CDR2 YNLKQL (reference sequence). The CDR3 has 14 amino acids. The CDR3 protein is CASSQDGRGDTQYF. The DNA read from the CDR3 is TGTGCCAGCAGCCAAGATGGCAGGGGGGAC.

About this clone itself: Gene names and germline match the mouse. The CDR3: CASSDRLANTEVFF. The part of the CDR3 DNA that was read is TGTGCCAGCAGTGACAGGCTTGCAAACACA. The rearrangement joins TRBV13-1 to TRBJ1-1; the D is unclear. The read falls 4 residues short of the CDR3 end, and the missing part is taken from the germline J gene. V was shortened by 2 bases and J by 0 bases, with 8 bases between the two germline ends. This CDR3 spans 14 amino acids. Germline CDR1 and CDR2: NSHNY and SYGAGN.